Below are 12 T cell receptor beta chains sequenced from a single sample in a study of blood T cell repertoires in COVID-19. Produced via immunoSEQ multiplex PCR; TCRdb's table is partial and in-frame only. The table has around 19,000 clones, roughly 89% seen once. Sequencing was done on a sample of peripheral blood. The receptors derive from a woman aged 55-70 years with active COVID-19.

The V gene is TRBV5-4, the J gene TRBJ1-2; D may be TRBD1 (6 bases). The germline gives CDR1 SGHNT, CDR2 YYREEE (reference sequence). CDR3 length: 14 residues. Between the trimmed V and J ends, which lost 4 bases and 8 bases, there was a span of 18 bases. CDR3 coding DNA: TGTGCCAGCAGCCGTGAGTCGGGGGGCTCGGGCTACACCTTC. Protein product: CASSRESGGSGYTF. The complete variable domain, with remaining parts taken from reference TRBV5-4 and TRBJ1-2, reads ETGVTQSPTHLIKTRGQQVTLRCSSQSGHNTVSWYQQALGQGPQFIFQYYREEENGRGNFPPRFSGLQFPNYSSELNVNALELDDSALYLCASSRESGGSGYTFGSGTRLTVV.

The chain links TRBV15 to TRBJ1-4; no definite D call. Deletions cut 1 base from V and 8 bases from J, with 8 bases between. From germline, CDR1 is LNHNV and CDR2 YYDKDF (reference sequence). This CDR3 comprises 13 residues. CDR3 nucleotide sequence: TGTGCCACCAGCAGAGGTCCCGGGGAAAAACTGTTTTTT. Translation gives CATSRGPGEKLFF.

The chain links TRBV5-1 to TRBJ1-1; TRBD1 matches 7 bases. Per germline, CDR1 SGHRS and CDR2 YFSETQ. CDR3 length: 13 amino acids. The trim removed 3 bases at V and 6 bases at J, leaving 5 bases unmatched. The CDR3 bases are TGCGCCAGCAGCTGGACAGGAGAATCTGAAGCTTTCTTT. It yields the protein CASSWTGESEAFF.

The chain is built from TRBV5-4 and TRBJ2-5, with 9 nucleotides matching TRBD1. V trimming: 3 bases; J trimming: 2 bases; junction bases outside the gene matches: 5. This CDR3 comprises 15 residues. The germline V gene encodes CDR1 SGHNT and CDR2 YYREEE (reference sequence). Written as DNA, the CDR3 is TGTGCCAGCAGCTCCCCCGGACAGGGGCAAGAGACCCAGTACTTC. This encodes CASSSPGQGQETQYF.

The V call is TRBV15, the J call TRBJ2-3, with 7 bases that match TRBD1. Germline V CDR1 and CDR2: LNHNV, YYDKDF (reference sequence). Germline trimming cut 5 bases from V and 2 bases from J; bases unmatched to any gene: 7. This CDR3 spans 15 amino acids. The CDR3 DNA is TGTGCCACCAGCTCACGACAGGGCCACACAGATACGCAGTATTTT. Protein sequence: CATSSRQGHTDTQYF.

This rearrangement joins TRBV18 to TRBJ2-7, with TRBD1 matching 10 bases. CDR3 length equals 18 residues. Trimming at V came to 0 bases and at J to 3 bases, leaving 11 bases not matched to a gene. The germline CDR1 and CDR2 sequences are KGHSH and LQKENI. As DNA, the CDR3 is TGTGCCAGCTCACCACCGGTTAGGGGACAGGGGAACCTCTACGAGCAGTACTTC. Residues: CASSPPVRGQGNLYEQYF.

The chain uses TRBV5-6 and TRBJ1-5; 10 positions agree with TRBD1. The CDR3 has 15 residues. The V and J ends lost 2 bases and 6 bases, in that order; junction bases with no gene match: 5. Germline V gene data show CDR1 as SGHDT and CDR2 as YYEEEE. Here the CDR3 DNA reads TGTGCCAGCAGCTTAGGACAGGGGGTTAGTCAGCCCCAGCATTTT. Translating gives CASSLGQGVSQPQHF.

The rearrangement joins TRBV19 to TRBJ2-2, with TRBD2 matching over 13 bases. J lost 7 bases, V lost 0 bases, and 11 bases had no gene match. Looked up from germline, CDR1 is LNHDA and CDR2 is SQIVND (reference sequence). CDR3 length: 19 amino acids. The CDR3 DNA follows: TGTGCCAGTAGTATAGAAGGCGGACTAGCGGGGGCCCTCCGCGGGGAGCTGTTTTTT. Protein product: CASSIEGGLAGALRGELFF.

The chain couples TRBV5-1 to TRBJ1-1; TRBD1 agrees at 8 bases. V was pared by 6 bases and J by 1 base, with 5 bases of the junction left unmatched. Germline-derived CDR1 and CDR2 are SGHRS and YFSETQ. This CDR3 comprises 14 residues. Here the CDR3 reads CASNTQGGNTEAFF. CDR3 nucleotide sequence: TGCGCCAGCAACACACAGGGGGGGAACACTGAAGCTTTCTTT.

In DNA, the CDR3 is TGTGCCAGTATGCTCGGGGGGCTACAGCCCCAGCATTTT. This encodes CASMLGGLQPQHF. The chain couples TRBV19 to TRBJ1-5, with D maybe TRBD1 (6 bases). This CDR3 has 13 amino acids. Looked up from germline, CDR1 is LNHDA and CDR2 is SQIVND (reference sequence). V lost 7 bases to trimming and J lost 7 bases, with 14 bases between them.

The chain carries TRBV6-2 or TRBV6-3 and TRBJ2-1, with 9 bases that match TRBD2. V shed 6 bases, J shed 4 bases, and the junction held 7 bases outside the gene matches. This CDR3 is built from 15 residues. The germline gives CDR1 MNHEY, CDR2 SVGEGT. CDR3 amino acids: CASSSDSGGYNEQFF. CDR3 nucleotides: TGTGCCAGCAGCTCGGATAGCGGGGGATACAATGAGCAGTTCTTC.

The chain carries TRBV7-9 and TRBJ1-5; maybe TRBD1 (5 bases). With 5 bases removed from V and 4 bases from J, the gap between germline ends came to 15 bases. Germline V gene lookup returns CDR1 SEHNR and CDR2 FQNEAQ (reference sequence). The CDR3 runs 15 residues. The CDR3 is CASSLAGGGNQPQHF. Here the CDR3 DNA reads TGTGCCAGCAGCCTGGCCGGGGGAGGGAATCAGCCCCAGCATTTT.